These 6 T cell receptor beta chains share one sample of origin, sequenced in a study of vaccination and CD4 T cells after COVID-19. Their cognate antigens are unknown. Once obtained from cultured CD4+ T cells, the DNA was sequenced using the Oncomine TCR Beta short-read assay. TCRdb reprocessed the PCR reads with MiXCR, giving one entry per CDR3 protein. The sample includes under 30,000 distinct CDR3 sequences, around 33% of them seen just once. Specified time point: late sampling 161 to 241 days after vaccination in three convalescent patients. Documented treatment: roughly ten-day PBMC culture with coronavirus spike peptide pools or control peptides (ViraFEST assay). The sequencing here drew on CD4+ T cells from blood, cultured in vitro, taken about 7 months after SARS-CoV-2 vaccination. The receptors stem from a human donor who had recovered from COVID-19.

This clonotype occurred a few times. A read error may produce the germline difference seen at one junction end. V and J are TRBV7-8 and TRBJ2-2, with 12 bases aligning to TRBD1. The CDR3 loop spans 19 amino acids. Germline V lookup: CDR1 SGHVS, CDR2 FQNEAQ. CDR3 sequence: CASSLARFPGQGAGGELFF. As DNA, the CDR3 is TGTGCCAGCAGCCTAGCCCGCTTCCCGGGACAGGGGGCGGGCGGGGAGCTGTTTTTT.

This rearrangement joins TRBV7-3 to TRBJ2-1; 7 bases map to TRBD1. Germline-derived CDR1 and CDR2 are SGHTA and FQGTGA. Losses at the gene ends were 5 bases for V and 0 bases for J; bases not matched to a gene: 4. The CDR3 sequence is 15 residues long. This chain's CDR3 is CASSPDRSSYNEQFF. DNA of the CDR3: TGTGCCAGCAGCCCGGACAGGAGCTCCTACAATGAGCAGTTCTTC. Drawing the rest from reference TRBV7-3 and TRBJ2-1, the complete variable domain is GAGVSQTPSNKVTEKGKYVELRCDPISGHTALYWYRQSLGQGPEFLIYFQGTGAADDSGLPNDRFFAVRPEGSVSTLKIQRTERGDSAVYLCASSPDRSSYNEQFFGPGTRLTVL.

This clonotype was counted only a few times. The chain's CDR3 is CATSITSVGRGRRTQYF. DNA for the CDR3: TGTGCCACCAGCATCACCTCGGTCGGTAGGGGGCGGCGGACCCAGTACTTC. The chain couples TRBV15 to TRBJ2-5, with 7 bases that match TRBD1. The CDR3 sequence is 17 residues long. With 4 bases clipped from V and 7 bases from J, the junction kept 18 bases outside the gene matches. Per germline, CDR1 LNHNV and CDR2 YYDKDF (reference sequence).

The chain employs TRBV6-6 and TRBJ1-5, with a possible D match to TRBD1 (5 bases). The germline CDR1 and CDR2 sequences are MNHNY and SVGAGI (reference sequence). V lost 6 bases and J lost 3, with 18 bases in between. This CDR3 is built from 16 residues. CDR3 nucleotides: TGTGCCAGCAGCCGGGGACGGTTAGGGGACAATCAGCCCCAGCATTTT. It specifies CASSRGRLGDNQPQHF.

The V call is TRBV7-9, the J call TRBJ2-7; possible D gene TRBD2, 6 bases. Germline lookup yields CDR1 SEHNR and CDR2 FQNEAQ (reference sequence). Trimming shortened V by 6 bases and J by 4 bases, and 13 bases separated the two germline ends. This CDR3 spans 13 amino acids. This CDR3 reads CASSWRDAYEQYF. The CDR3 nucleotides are TGTGCCAGCAGTTGGCGGGATGCTTACGAGCAGTACTTC.

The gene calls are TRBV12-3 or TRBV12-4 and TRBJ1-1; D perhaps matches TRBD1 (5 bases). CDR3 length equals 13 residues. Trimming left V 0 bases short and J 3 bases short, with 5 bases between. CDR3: CASSLAGDTEAFF. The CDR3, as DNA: TGTGCCAGCAGTTTAGCAGGGGACACTGAAGCTTTCTTT.